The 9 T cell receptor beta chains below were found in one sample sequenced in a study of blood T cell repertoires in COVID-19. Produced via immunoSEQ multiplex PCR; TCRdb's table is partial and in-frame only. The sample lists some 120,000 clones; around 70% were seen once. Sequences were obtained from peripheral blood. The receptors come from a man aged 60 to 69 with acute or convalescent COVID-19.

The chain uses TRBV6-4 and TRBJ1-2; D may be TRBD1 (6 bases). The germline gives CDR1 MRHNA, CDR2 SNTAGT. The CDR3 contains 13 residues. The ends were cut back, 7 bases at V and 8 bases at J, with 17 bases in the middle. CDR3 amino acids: CASTRGGGAGYTF. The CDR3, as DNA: TGTGCCAGCACCCGCGGGGGGGGCGCGGGCTACACCTTC.

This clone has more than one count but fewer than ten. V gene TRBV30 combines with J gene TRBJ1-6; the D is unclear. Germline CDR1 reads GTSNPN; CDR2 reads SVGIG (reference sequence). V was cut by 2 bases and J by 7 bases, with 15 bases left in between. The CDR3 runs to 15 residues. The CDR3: CAWSPREGQNSPLHF. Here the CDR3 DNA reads TGTGCCTGGAGTCCCCGGGAGGGCCAGAATTCACCCCTCCACTTT.

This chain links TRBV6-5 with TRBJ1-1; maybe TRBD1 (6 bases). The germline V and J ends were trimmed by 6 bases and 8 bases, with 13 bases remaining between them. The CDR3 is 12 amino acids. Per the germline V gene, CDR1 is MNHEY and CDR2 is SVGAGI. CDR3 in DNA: TGTGCCAGCAGCGACTGGGGGCCCGAAGCTTTCTTT. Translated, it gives CASSDWGPEAFF.

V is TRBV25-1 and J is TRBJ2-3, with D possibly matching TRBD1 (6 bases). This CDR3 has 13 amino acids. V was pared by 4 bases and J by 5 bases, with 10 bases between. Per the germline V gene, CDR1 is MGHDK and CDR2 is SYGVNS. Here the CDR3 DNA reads TGTGCCAGCAGTGTGGGGGCTTTAGATACGCAGTATTTT. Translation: CASSVGALDTQYF.

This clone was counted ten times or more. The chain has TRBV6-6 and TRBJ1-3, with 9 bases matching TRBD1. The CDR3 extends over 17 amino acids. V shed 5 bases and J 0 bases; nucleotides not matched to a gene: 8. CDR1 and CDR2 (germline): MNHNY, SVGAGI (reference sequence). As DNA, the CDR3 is TGTGCCAGCAGTCTCCTCGGGACAGGGTCCTCTGGAAACACCATATATTTT. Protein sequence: CASSLLGTGSSGNTIYF.

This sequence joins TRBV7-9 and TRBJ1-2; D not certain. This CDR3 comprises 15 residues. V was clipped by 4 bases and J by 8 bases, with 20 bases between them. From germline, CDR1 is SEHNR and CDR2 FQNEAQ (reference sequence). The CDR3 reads CASSSQATVIPGYTF. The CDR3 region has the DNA TGTGCCAGCAGCTCTCAAGCGACCGTGATACCCGGCTACACCTTC.

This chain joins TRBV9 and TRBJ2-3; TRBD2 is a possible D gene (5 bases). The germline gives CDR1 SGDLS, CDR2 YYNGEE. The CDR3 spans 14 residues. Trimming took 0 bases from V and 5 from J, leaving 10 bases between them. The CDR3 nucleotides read TGTGCCAGCAGCGTAGAGCTAGCTGGAGATACGCAGTATTTT. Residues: CASSVELAGDTQYF.

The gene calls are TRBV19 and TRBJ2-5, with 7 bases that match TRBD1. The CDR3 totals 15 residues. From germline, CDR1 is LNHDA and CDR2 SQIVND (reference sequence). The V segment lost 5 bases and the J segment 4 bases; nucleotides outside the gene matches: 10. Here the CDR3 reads CASSRGGARGETQYF. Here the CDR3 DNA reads TGTGCCAGTAGTCGAGGGGGCGCCCGGGGAGAGACCCAGTACTTC.

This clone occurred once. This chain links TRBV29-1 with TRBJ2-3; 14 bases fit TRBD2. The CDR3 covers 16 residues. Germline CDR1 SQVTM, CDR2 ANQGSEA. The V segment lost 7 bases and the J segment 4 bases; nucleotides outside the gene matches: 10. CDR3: CSGGLAGVSPPDTQYF. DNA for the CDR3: TGCAGCGGGGGACTAGCGGGAGTATCCCCCCCAGATACGCAGTATTTT.